Given below is one T cell receptor beta chain in context. It lacks a known antigen. Per-base qualities were not stored, and no clone one base away is much larger. The trial excluded patients who had a history of autoimmune disease or who were on systemic immunosuppression. Peripheral blood for TCR sequencing was collected from all dose cohorts at baseline, on cycle 4 day 1, and on cycle 7 day 1. The samples were drawn from a first-in-human, open-label, multicenter phase I dose-escalation trial of ivuxolimab. Adults with locally advanced or metastatic melanoma, renal cell, hepatocellular, or head and neck squamous cell carcinoma were enrolled in the trial. Before TCR sequencing, CD4+ T cells and CD8+ T cells from peripheral blood were sorted into separate populations. This specimen comes from a study of OX40 agonist ivuxolimab in advanced cancers. Describing the broader study: The costimulatory receptor OX40 (CD134) was targeted by ivuxolimab, a fully human IgG2 agonistic monoclonal antibody. The paper describes the monotherapy dose-escalation part (N ≈ 50 patients) of the phase I trial of ivuxolimab. Intravenous ivuxolimab was administered to patients every 2 weeks at six dose levels: 0.01, 0.1, 0.3, 1.5, 3 and 10 mg/kg. Partial responses were achieved by three dose-escalation patients, of whom one had hepatocellular carcinoma and two had cutaneous melanoma. Peripheral TCRbeta sequencing aimed to test whether ivuxolimab altered TCR sequence diversity and caused clonal T-cell expansion. Prior anti-PD-1, anti-PD-L1 or anti-CTLA-4 therapy was permitted, and 35% to 40% of dose-escalation patients had received checkpoint inhibitors. Of the approximately 53 patients in dose escalation, 19 had hepatocellular carcinoma, some 15 had melanoma, 9 had renal cell carcinoma and 9 had head and neck cancer. A male proportion of roughly 80% and a mean age of about 60 years, ranging from about 23 to 79, were recorded for the dose-escalation cohort.

Overall study results and their limits: In the 0.1-3.0 mg/kg groups, partial responders had among the lowest normalized peripheral clonal expansion, particularly in CD8+ T cells. At doses of 0.1 to 3.0 mg/kg, clonal expansion of both CD4+ and CD8+ T cells in blood was seen between baseline and week 6. Low levels of normalized T-cell clonal expansion were also seen in some nonresponding patients. After ivuxolimab, expanded clones were on average more numerous among CD8+ T cells than among CD4+ T cells. The antigen specificity of the clonally expanded peripheral T cells was not determined.

For sequencing of the TCRbeta CDR3 region, genomic DNA was extracted from the sorted cells. The immunoSEQ Assay was used for sequencing of TCRbeta CDR3 regions. This is the immuneACCESS table as TCRdb keeps it, with only in-frame sequences that have V and J called. A part of the clones is gone; compared with another copy, unresolved V genes explain less than half, and the rest is unexplained. Present in this sample are about 77,000 clones, 80% to 90% of which were seen just once. Clones ranked in the top ten supply 0.6% to 0.8% of the sample. V loses 1 base of germline sequence and J loses 8 bases, and the interval between the two ends is 8 bases. CDR1 and CDR2 are read off the germline V gene (reference sequence) as SEHNR and FQNEAQ. Including the terminal cysteine and phenylalanine, the CDR3 comprises 12 residues. The retained sequence is limited to the CDR3, 36 bases, with the frame set at the first base.

The source was CD4+ or CD8+ T cells sorted from blood, collected in a trial of the OX40 agonist ivuxolimab. The chain links TRBV7-9 with TRBJ1-2; the D segment cannot be called with confidence. This clonotype was sampled from an adult with an advanced solid tumor such as melanoma, head and neck, liver or kidney cancer. CDR3 sequence: CASSLDGFGYTF. The DNA reads as follows: TGTGCCAGCAGCTTAGATGGCTTCGGCTACACCTTC.